The 27 T cell receptor beta chains below come from one sample, sequenced in a study of blood T cell repertoires in COVID-19. The repertoire was sequenced with immunoSEQ multiplex PCR; TCRdb's copy has only in-frame clones and lacks some. The sample consists of roughly 300,000 clones, roughly 80% of them appearing once. The material sequenced was peripheral blood. The receptors were sampled from a human donor with COVID-19, enrolled during active disease. The donor label of this sample is uncertain.

J is TRBJ1-2 and V is TRBV9; TRBD1 matches at 10 bases. The ends lost 4 bases at V and 1 base at J; junction bases unmatched: 13. The CDR3 has 18 residues. Germline CDR1 reads SGDLS; CDR2 reads YYNGEE. The CDR3 coding sequence is TGTGCCAGCAGCCCTCGACAGGGGGCGCGAGGGGATAACTATGGCTACACCTTC. Translated: CASSPRQGARGDNYGYTF.

J is TRBJ2-3 and V is TRBV7-3; tentative D call: TRBD2 (5 bases). The V gene lost 2 bases and the J gene lost 4 bases, with 10 bases spanning the gap. This CDR3 spans 14 amino acids. The V gene's germline CDR1 is SGHTA and CDR2 FQGTGA. CDR3 amino acids: CASSLEVGADTQYF. CDR3 sequence (DNA): TGTGCCAGCAGCTTAGAGGTGGGAGCAGATACGCAGTATTTT.

A single count supports this clone. The V and J genes are TRBV9 and TRBJ2-7; tentative D call: TRBD2 (5 bases). The CDR3 is 13 residues long. The germline gives CDR1 SGDLS, CDR2 YYNGEE. Trimming shortened V by 0 bases and J by 9 bases, and 13 bases separated the two germline ends. CDR3 sequence reads: CASSVDETSGQYF. CDR3 in DNA: TGTGCCAGCAGCGTAGACGAAACCAGCGGGCAGTACTTC.

V is TRBV4-1 and J is TRBJ2-2; a possible D gene is TRBD1 (6 bases). The CDR3 contains 17 residues. The germline V gene encodes CDR1 MGHRA and CDR2 YSYEKL. Deletions cut 4 bases from V and 1 base from J, with 16 bases between. CDR3 nucleotides: TGCGCCAGCAGCCCACTCGGGACAATAAAGAACACCGGGGAGCTGTTTTTT. The encoded protein is CASSPLGTIKNTGELFF.

This clone was recorded only once. Other DNA sequences of this sample code for an identical CDR3. In DNA, the CDR3 is TGTGCCAGCAGCTTAGCGGGAGGCTCCTACAATGAGCAGTTCTTC. It specifies CASSLAGGSYNEQFF. This rearrangement joins TRBV11-2 to TRBJ2-1; 7 bases fit TRBD2. The CDR3 length is 15 residues. The germline gives CDR1 SGHAT, CDR2 FQNNGV. V shed 1 base, J shed 0 bases, and the junction held 0 bases outside the gene matches.

This chain uses TRBV27 with TRBJ2-3; TRBD1 might be the D (5 bases). The CDR3 spans 14 residues. The germline gives CDR1 MNHEY, CDR2 SMNVEV (reference sequence). V was pared by 3 bases and J by 3 bases, with 10 bases between. Here the CDR3 reads CASSFSRETDTQYF. As DNA, the CDR3 is TGTGCCAGCAGTTTCAGCAGGGAAACAGATACGCAGTATTTT.

This clone has only a few counts. The chain combines TRBV19 with TRBJ2-7; 10 bases agree with TRBD1. Trimming took 5 bases from V and 1 from J; bases not matched to a gene: 5. CDR1 and CDR2 from the germline V gene are LNHDA and SQIVND (reference sequence). This CDR3 spans 15 amino acids. The CDR3: CASSSRDRGSYEQYF. As DNA, the CDR3 is TGTGCCAGTAGTTCCCGGGACAGGGGTTCCTACGAGCAGTACTTC.

Only a few counts were recorded for this clone. This sequence joins TRBV18 and TRBJ1-4; weak D call: TRBD1 (5 bases). Germline V CDR1 and CDR2: KGHSH, LQKENI. The CDR3 runs to 13 residues. V lost 10 bases to trimming and J lost 4 bases, with 13 bases between them. CDR3 DNA sequence: TGTGCCACCGCCGGGACTGATAATGAAAAACTGTTTTTT. This gives the protein CATAGTDNEKLFF.

This clone has just a few counts. The gene calls are TRBV3-1 (or the pseudogene TRBV3-2) and TRBJ1-1; TRBD1 matches 10 bases. The J segment lost 3 bases and the V segment lost 0 bases, leaving 10 bases of the junction unmatched. Germline-derived CDR1 and CDR2 are LGHDT and YNNKEL (reference sequence). CDR3 length: 18 amino acids. CDR3 loop: CASSQDRTGGPGYTEAFF. The CDR3, as DNA: TGTGCCAGCAGCCAAGATAGGACAGGGGGACCGGGATACACTGAAGCTTTCTTT.

The sample holds a few counts of this clone. CDR3 in amino acids: CASSFAGESGNTIYF. The CDR3, as DNA: TGTGCCAGCAGCTTCGCGGGGGAGTCTGGAAACACCATATATTTT. The chain couples TRBV5-5 to TRBJ1-3; weak D call: TRBD1 (5 bases). Trimming stripped 2 bases from V and 1 base from J, with 10 bases between. CDR1 is SGHKS and CDR2 is YYEKEE in the germline V gene (reference sequence). The CDR3 sequence is 15 residues long.

V is TRBV5-1 and J is TRBJ1-2, with TRBD1 matching over 8 bases. Germline V gene data show CDR1 as SGHRS and CDR2 as YFSETQ. After removal of 1 base from V and 0 bases from J, the junction contained 5 bases not matched to a gene. This CDR3 spans 16 amino acids. The CDR3 is CASSLLQGAANYGYTF. CDR3 nucleotides: TGCGCCAGCAGCTTGTTGCAGGGGGCGGCTAACTATGGCTACACCTTC.

The chain combines TRBV19 with TRBJ2-1, with D maybe TRBD2 (5 bases). The germline V and J ends were trimmed by 3 bases and 2 bases, with 11 bases remaining between them. Germline-derived CDR1 and CDR2 are LNHDA and SQIVND (reference sequence). The CDR3 contains 15 residues. The CDR3 protein is CASSMEAQPYNEQFF. Written as DNA, the CDR3 is TGTGCCAGTAGTATGGAGGCCCAACCCTACAATGAGCAGTTCTTC.

Only a few counts were recorded for this clone. This chain connects TRBV9 to TRBJ1-2, with 9 positions matching TRBD1. Looked up from germline, CDR1 is SGDLS and CDR2 is YYNGEE. Trimming removed 0 bases from V and 4 bases from J; junction bases left unmatched: 1. The CDR3 is 14 residues long. This chain's CDR3 is CASSVGTGVYGYTF. The CDR3 DNA sequence: TGTGCCAGCAGCGTAGGGACAGGGGTCTATGGCTACACCTTC.

In this sample, this clone turned up once. V gene TRBV18 combines with J gene TRBJ2-1; TRBD1 matches at 7 bases. Germline lookup yields CDR1 KGHSH and CDR2 LQKENI. This CDR3 comprises 15 residues. V lost 2 bases and J lost 6; bases outside the gene matches: 7. The CDR3 DNA follows: TGTGCCAGCTCACCATATCAGGGGGAAGGCAATGAGCAGTTCTTC. This sequence encodes CASSPYQGEGNEQFF. The entire variable domain, with the rest obtained from reference TRBV18 and TRBJ2-1, is as follows: NAGVMQNPRHLVRRRGQEARLRCSPMKGHSHVYWYRQLPEEGLKFMVYLQKENIIDESGMPKERFSAEFPKEGPSILRIQQVVRGDSAAYFCASSPYQGEGNEQFFGPGTRLTVL.

This sequence joins TRBV19 and TRBJ1-1, with a weak D call TRBD1 (6 bases). The CDR3 sequence is 14 residues long. Germline V CDR1 and CDR2: LNHDA, SQIVND (reference sequence). Trimming removed 6 bases at V and 2 bases at J, with 13 bases between. As DNA, the CDR3 is TGTGCCAGTAGAGAACAGGGCCCTAACACTGAAGCTTTCTTT. It specifies CASREQGPNTEAFF.

V gene TRBV20-1 combines with J gene TRBJ1-1, with D possibly TRBD1 on 5 matching bases. The CDR3 spans 15 residues. CDR1 and CDR2 (germline): DFQATT, SNEGSKA (reference sequence). The germline V and J ends were trimmed by 3 bases and 3 bases, with 17 bases remaining between them. This CDR3 reads CSASSGIGPDTEAFF. CDR3 in DNA: TGCAGTGCTAGTTCAGGGATTGGCCCTGACACTGAAGCTTTCTTT.

The gene calls are TRBV5-1 and TRBJ2-2; 11 nucleotides agree with TRBD2. The CDR3 is 18 residues long. Trimming took 4 bases from V and 1 from J; bases not matched to a gene: 9. Germline V gene lookup returns CDR1 SGHRS and CDR2 YFSETQ. CDR3 region: CASSLTTSGNLNTGELFF. The CDR3 DNA follows: TGCGCCAGCAGCCTCACGACTAGCGGGAATTTGAACACCGGGGAGCTGTTTTTT.

The gene calls are TRBV28 and TRBJ1-5; tentatively, D is TRBD1 (6 bases). V shed 7 bases and J shed 2 bases, with 12 bases lying between them. CDR1 and CDR2 from the germline V gene are MDHEN and SYDVKM. The CDR3 has 14 amino acids. The CDR3 spells CASIPAGGNQPQHF. DNA for the CDR3: TGTGCCAGCATTCCGGCAGGGGGCAATCAGCCCCAGCATTTT.

J is TRBJ2-3 and V is TRBV5-1; TRBD1 is a possible D gene (5 bases). V lost 0 bases and J lost 2, with 10 bases in between. This CDR3 spans 15 amino acids. Germline CDR1 is SGHRS and CDR2 is YFSETQ. The CDR3 loop reads CASSLGTPNTDTQYF. Written as DNA, the CDR3 is TGCGCCAGCAGCTTGGGGACACCGAACACAGATACGCAGTATTTT.

The V call is TRBV7-3, the J call TRBJ2-7; TRBD2 is a possible D gene (5 bases). This CDR3 has 14 amino acids. The germline V gene encodes CDR1 SGHTA and CDR2 FQGTGA. The ends were cut back, 2 bases at V and 7 bases at J, with 15 bases in the middle. CDR3 loop: CASSLLALAPEQYF. The CDR3 coding sequence is TGTGCCAGCAGCTTACTCGCGCTAGCACCTGAGCAGTACTTC.

This clone was counted once. The V call is TRBV4-1, the J call TRBJ2-5; 12 bases match TRBD2. The germline gives CDR1 MGHRA, CDR2 YSYEKL. This CDR3 region has 17 residues. Trimming removed 3 bases from V and 5 bases from J; junction bases left unmatched: 10. In DNA form, the CDR3 reads TGCGCCAGCAGCCAGGATATCCTAGCGGGAGGGGGGGAGACCCAGTACTTC. It yields the protein CASSQDILAGGGETQYF.

The CDR3 bases are TGTGCCAGCGCTTCTAGCGGTAGCACAGATACGCAGTATTTT. It is translated as CASASSGSTDTQYF. J is TRBJ2-3 and V is TRBV19; 7 bases match TRBD2. The germline CDR1 and CDR2 sequences are LNHDA and SQIVND (reference sequence). This CDR3 spans 14 amino acids. Losses at the gene ends were 9 bases for V and 0 bases for J; bases not matched to a gene: 6.

The chain joins TRBV11-2 to TRBJ2-3; TRBD2 matches 11 bases. CDR1 and CDR2 (germline): SGHAT, FQNNGV. Trimming at V came to 4 bases and at J to 0 bases, leaving 6 bases not matched to a gene. The CDR3 runs to 17 residues. CDR3: CASSSGTSGPSTDTQYF. The DNA of the CDR3 is TGTGCCAGCAGCTCGGGGACTAGCGGCCCTAGCACAGATACGCAGTATTTT.

This sequence joins TRBV2 and TRBJ1-5; tentative D call: TRBD1 (6 bases). Trimming pared 6 bases from V and 6 bases from J, leaving 15 bases between. CDR1 and CDR2 from the germline V gene are SNHLY and FYNNEI. CDR3 length equals 14 residues. CDR3 protein: CASREWGGGQPQHF. Written as DNA, the CDR3 is TGTGCCAGCAGGGAGTGGGGGGGCGGTCAGCCCCAGCATTTT.

V is TRBV28 and J is TRBJ1-3, with 8 bases identical to TRBD1. V dropped 7 bases and J dropped 4; count of bases not matched to a gene: 12. This CDR3 is 16 amino acids long. Germline V gene sequence: CDR1 MDHEN, CDR2 SYDVKM. The CDR3 region has the DNA TGTGCCAGCATCAAGGCTCAGGGGGCGGGCGGAAACACCATATATTTT. Protein product: CASIKAQGAGGNTIYF.

This chain uses TRBV27 with TRBJ1-2; D perhaps matches TRBD1 (5 bases). This CDR3 is built from 15 residues. Per germline, CDR1 MNHEY and CDR2 SMNVEV (reference sequence). Trimming left V 3 bases short and J 1 base short, with 12 bases between. CDR3 loop: CASSFWGTNNYGYTF. CDR3 nucleotides: TGTGCCAGCAGTTTCTGGGGGACTAATAACTATGGCTACACCTTC.

The chain uses TRBV18 and TRBJ1-1; D is uncertain. The CDR3 is 13 amino acids. Trimming cost V 2 bases and J 6 bases, with 10 bases left between them. Germline-derived CDR1 and CDR2 are KGHSH and LQKENI. CDR3 loop: CASSPSRVAEAFF. The CDR3 bases are TGTGCCAGCTCACCATCACGGGTCGCTGAAGCTTTCTTT. The whole variable domain, filled in from reference TRBV18 and TRBJ1-1, reads NAGVMQNPRHLVRRRGQEARLRCSPMKGHSHVYWYRQLPEEGLKFMVYLQKENIIDESGMPKERFSAEFPKEGPSILRIQQVVRGDSAAYFCASSPSRVAEAFFGQGTRLTVV.